These T cell receptor beta chains were read from a single sample in a study of blood T cell repertoires in COVID-19. Method: immunoSEQ multiplex PCR; TCRdb's copy keeps in-frame clones and lacks some. The table lists around 290,000 clones, over 75% of them singletons. What was sequenced was peripheral blood. These receptor sequences come from a woman aged 45-59 years who had recovered from COVID-19. The CDR3 runs from the conserved cysteine through the conserved F or W. D genes are given only for firm matches. Clone size is shown for a subset of rows, as once, few, many or a class of expanded clone.

V gene,J gene,clone size,D gene,CDR3 protein,CDR3 DNA
TRBV5-1,TRBJ1-4,NA,NA,CASTMGRDSNEKLFF,TGCGCCAGCACCATGGGCCGGGACTCGAATGAAAAACTGTTTTTT
TRBV19,TRBJ2-7,once,TRBD2,CASSDRIRGAYEQYF,TGTGCCAGTAGTGATCGGATACGGGGGGCCTACGAGCAGTACTTC
TRBV5-5,TRBJ2-7,NA,NA,CASSTPGGYEQYF,TGTGCCAGCAGCACACCCGGCGGTTACGAGCAGTACTTC
TRBV5-1,TRBJ1-4,NA,NA,CASGQRGANEKLFF,TGCGCCAGCGGACAGCGGGGAGCTAATGAAAAACTGTTTTTT
TRBV5-4,TRBJ2-7,NA,TRBD1,CASSHTGVYEQYF,TGTGCCAGCAGCCATACAGGGGTCTACGAGCAGTACTTC
TRBV5-1,TRBJ1-1,NA,NA,CASSLTGVLNTEAFF,TGCGCCAGCAGCTTGACAGGCGTTTTGAACACTGAAGCTTTCTTT
TRBV6-7,TRBJ1-2,many,NA,CASMGSLQVPVGYTF,TGTGCCAGCATGGGCTCCCTACAGGTGCCTGTTGGCTACACCTTC
TRBV29-1,TRBJ1-1,NA,NA,CSVGQAMNTEAFF,TGCAGCGTTGGCCAGGCCATGAACACTGAAGCTTTCTTT
TRBV7-8,TRBJ2-1,NA,NA,CASSPGVGEQFF,TGTGCCAGCAGCCCCGGGGTTGGTGAGCAGTTCTTC
TRBV27,TRBJ1-1,once,NA,CASRENRRNTEAFF,TGTGCCAGCAGGGAGAACAGGAGGAACACTGAAGCTTTCTTT
TRBV18,TRBJ2-7,NA,TRBD1,CASSRGQVTYEQYF,TGTGCCAGCTCACGCGGACAGGTAACCTACGAGCAGTACTTC
TRBV11-2,TRBJ1-1,once,NA,CASSRGDFTEAFF,TGTGCCAGCAGCCGCGGGGATTTCACTGAAGCTTTCTTT
TRBV19,TRBJ1-4,NA,NA,CASSIDRDEKLFF,TGTGCCAGTAGTATCGACCGGGATGAAAAACTGTTTTTT
TRBV9,TRBJ2-7,NA,TRBD2,CASSVVPGLSLYEQYF,TGTGCCAGCAGCGTAGTTCCGGGACTAAGCCTATACGAGCAGTACTTC
TRBV24-1,TRBJ1-4,NA,TRBD1,CATSDLGQGGSEKLFF,TGTGCCACCAGTGATTTAGGACAGGGAGGATCTGAAAAACTGTTTTTT
TRBV28,TRBJ2-3,NA,TRBD2,CASTQGTSGTDTQYF,TGTGCCAGCACCCAGGGGACTAGCGGCACAGATACGCAGTATTTT
TRBV18,TRBJ1-1,NA,TRBD1,CASSRDREDTEAFF,TGTGCCAGCTCACGAGACAGGGAGGACACTGAAGCTTTCTTT
TRBV7-9,TRBJ1-2,NA,TRBD1,CASSPRDRGVLGYTF,TGTGCCAGCAGCCCCCGGGACAGGGGAGTTCTAGGCTACACCTTC
TRBV18,TRBJ2-2,NA,NA,CASSPLPTENTGELFF,TGTGCCAGCTCACCACTCCCGACTGAGAACACCGGGGAGCTGTTTTTT
TRBV6-2/TRBV6-3,TRBJ2-5,once,NA,CASSYSIKRETQYF,TGTGCCAGCAGTTACTCCATAAAGCGGGAGACCCAGTACTTC
TRBV6-2/TRBV6-3,TRBJ2-5,NA,TRBD2,CASSYELAGAETQYF,TGTGCCAGCAGTTACGAACTAGCGGGGGCAGAGACCCAGTACTTC
TRBV3-1/TRBV3-2,TRBJ2-1,NA,TRBD2,CASSLEGLAGPINEQFF,TGTGCCAGCAGCCTGGAGGGACTAGCGGGACCAATTAATGAGCAGTTCTTC
TRBV7-2,TRBJ2-1,NA,TRBD2,CASSLMAGGGYNEQFF,TGTGCCAGCAGCTTAATGGCGGGAGGGGGGTACAATGAGCAGTTCTTC
TRBV30,TRBJ2-1,once,TRBD2,CAWSQRGSYNEQFF,TGTGCCTGGAGTCAGCGGGGGAGCTACAATGAGCAGTTCTTC
TRBV7-3,TRBJ2-1,NA,TRBD2,CASSLTGTSGSYNEQFF,TGTGCCAGCAGCTTAACGGGGACTAGCGGGAGCTACAATGAGCAGTTCTTC
TRBV5-1,TRBJ2-1,NA,TRBD2,CASSAGGAYNEQFF,TGCGCCAGCAGTGCGGGAGGCGCCTACAATGAGCAGTTCTTC
TRBV9,TRBJ1-4,NA,TRBD1,CASSPGQGNEKLFF,TGTGCCAGCAGCCCCGGACAGGGTAATGAAAAACTGTTTTTT
TRBV10-2,TRBJ1-4,NA,NA,CASTQRADATNEKLFF,TGCGCCAGCACTCAGAGGGCAGATGCAACTAATGAAAAACTGTTTTTT
TRBV18,TRBJ1-6,NA,NA,CASSPNRENSPLHF,TGTGCCAGCTCTCCTAACAGGGAAAATTCACCCCTCCACTTT
TRBV19,TRBJ1-5,NA,TRBD1,CASSTDYQGGSHF,TGTGCCAGTAGTACGGACTATCAGGGGGGATCGCATTTT
TRBV28,TRBJ2-7,NA,TRBD2,CASSLAGEGEQYF,TGTGCCAGCAGCCTAGCGGGAGAGGGCGAGCAGTACTTC
TRBV2,TRBJ1-1,once,NA,CASSEGRRNTEAFF,TGTGCCAGCAGTGAAGGTAGGAGGAACACTGAAGCTTTCTTT
TRBV5-1,TRBJ2-7,NA,NA,CASSLGQVLGDEQYF,TGCGCCAGCAGCTTGGGACAGGTGCTAGGGGACGAGCAGTACTTC
TRBV7-2,TRBJ2-2,NA,TRBD1,CASSSGQGRTYGELFF,TGTGCCAGCAGCTCAGGACAGGGAAGGACTTACGGGGAGCTGTTTTTT
TRBV6-5,TRBJ1-5,few,NA,CASSRQRNSNQPQHF,TGTGCCAGCAGTAGACAGAGGAATAGCAATCAGCCCCAGCATTTT
TRBV7-9,TRBJ2-7,NA,TRBD1,CASSFLDRYEQYF,TGTGCCAGCAGCTTCCTGGACAGGTACGAGCAGTACTTC
TRBV5-4,TRBJ2-7,NA,NA,CASSLDPGGNLYEQYF,TGTGCCAGCAGCTTGGACCCAGGGGGGAACCTCTACGAGCAGTACTTC
TRBV5-8,TRBJ2-3,NA,TRBD2,CASSGGTSGSTDTQYF,TGTGCCAGCAGCGGGGGGACTAGCGGAAGCACAGATACGCAGTATTTT
TRBV3-1/TRBV3-2,TRBJ1-1,NA,NA,CASSYAETPRTFF,TGTGCCAGCAGCTACGCGGAGACCCCGAGGACTTTCTTT
TRBV10-1,TRBJ2-1,NA,TRBD2,CASSATSSREQFF,TGCGCCAGCAGTGCGACTAGCTCCCGTGAGCAGTTCTTC
TRBV6-6,TRBJ1-2,NA,TRBD1,CASSYSVQGAGYGYTF,TGTGCCAGCAGTTACTCCGTACAGGGGGCGGGGTATGGCTACACCTTC
TRBV30,TRBJ1-4,once,NA,CAWSLSLNEKLFF,TGTGCCTGGAGCCTTAGCTTAAATGAAAAACTGTTTTTT
TRBV4-3,TRBJ2-6,NA,NA,CASSQDTGSGANVLTF,TGCGCCAGCAGCCAAGATACGGGCTCTGGGGCCAACGTCCTGACTTTC
TRBV6-2/TRBV6-3,TRBJ1-1,NA,NA,CASSYSTVTGDRNTEAFF,TGTGCCAGCAGTTACTCGACTGTTACGGGGGACCGGAACACTGAAGCTTTCTTT
TRBV5-4,TRBJ1-1,NA,NA,CASRQGQNSRLGFF,TGTGCCAGCAGACAGGGACAAAATTCGCGATTAGGTTTCTTT
TRBV19,TRBJ2-7,NA,NA,CASRNRQYF,TGTGCCAGTAGGAATAGACAGTACTTC
TRBV5-1,TRBJ2-7,NA,TRBD1,CASSSTLGQGRYEQYF,TGCGCCAGCAGCTCGACCCTGGGACAGGGGAGATACGAGCAGTACTTC
TRBV11-2,TRBJ1-1,once,NA,CAISKGFRTEAFF,TGTGCCATCTCGAAGGGGTTCCGCACTGAAGCTTTCTTT